Listed below are T cell receptor beta chains from one sample, sequenced in a study of blood T cell repertoires in COVID-19. The protocol was immunoSEQ multiplex PCR, while the TCRdb copy is restricted to in-frame clones and leaves out a portion. The sample lists about 360,000 clones; 86% were seen once. The sequenced material came from peripheral blood. These receptors were taken from a woman in her sixties with COVID-19, enrolled during active disease. Each CDR3 is given with its conserved first and last residue. A D gene is named only where the DNA matches it firmly. The size field is filled for only some rows; it gives once, few, many or a size class.

clone_size j_call d_call v_call cdr3_aa cdr3_nt
- TRBJ1-2 - TRBV6-5 CASRWQGGGYTF TGTGCCAGCAGATGGCAGGGAGGTGGCTACACCTTC
- TRBJ2-5 - TRBV11-3 CASSNLKSGLQETQYF TGTGCCAGCAGCAACCTAAAGAGTGGTCTTCAAGAGACCCAGTACTTC
- TRBJ2-7 - TRBV7-2 CASSPSYYEQYF TGTGCCAGCAGCCCCTCCTACTACGAGCAGTACTTC
- TRBJ1-2 TRBD1 TRBV4-2 CASSQESYAGGYGYTF TGTGCCAGCAGCCAAGAATCGTATGCAGGGGGCTATGGCTACACCTTC
few TRBJ1-4 - TRBV6-1 CASSEARGSANEKLFF TGTGCCAGCAGTGAAGCACGAGGGTCGGCTAATGAAAAACTGTTTTTT
- TRBJ1-5 TRBD1 TRBV30 CAWSPTGGSQPQHF TGTGCCTGGAGCCCTACAGGGGGAAGTCAGCCCCAGCATTTT
- TRBJ2-7 - TRBV7-8 CASSLVRSTSSYEQYF TGTGCCAGCAGCTTAGTTCGGTCTACGAGCTCCTACGAGCAGTACTTC
- TRBJ1-2 - TRBV7-3 CASSPERGGYGYTF TGTGCCAGCAGCCCTGAGCGGGGGGGCTATGGCTACACCTTC
- TRBJ1-3 TRBD1 TRBV5-1 CASSLAPTGDISGNTIYF TGCGCCAGCAGCTTGGCCCCGACAGGGGACATCTCTGGAAACACCATATATTTT
- TRBJ2-5 - TRBV3-1/TRBV3-2 CASSQNGASQGETQYF TGTGCCAGCAGCCAAAATGGGGCCTCACAGGGCGAGACCCAGTACTTC
- TRBJ1-2 TRBD1 TRBV28 CASSFGDRVYGYTF TGTGCCAGCAGTTTCGGGGACAGGGTCTATGGCTACACCTTC
- TRBJ2-1 - TRBV7-9 CASSLGSTKNEQFF TGTGCCAGCAGCTTAGGGTCGACTAAGAATGAGCAGTTCTTC
- TRBJ1-2 TRBD1 TRBV6-5 CASSYSPEGPGGGYTF TGTGCCAGCAGTTACAGTCCCGAGGGCCCAGGGGGTGGCTACACCTTC
once TRBJ1-4 - TRBV30 CAWSVRGKANEKLFF TGTGCCTGGAGTGTACGGGGGAAGGCTAATGAAAAACTGTTTTTT
- TRBJ1-6 - TRBV7-6 CASSLSFGVENSPLHF TGTGCCAGCAGCTTATCATTCGGTGTAGAAAATTCACCCCTCCACTTT
- TRBJ1-6 - TRBV30 CAWSIRVSNSPLHF TGTGCCTGGAGTATAAGAGTTAGTAATTCACCCCTCCACTTT
- TRBJ1-2 - TRBV4-1 CASSHPLTGAYGYTF TGCGCCAGCAGCCACCCGTTGACAGGCGCCTATGGCTACACCTTC
once TRBJ2-7 TRBD2 TRBV3-1/TRBV3-2 CASSPSSGGREQYF TGTGCCAGCAGCCCCTCTAGCGGGGGAAGGGAACAGTACTTC
- TRBJ1-6 - TRBV11-2 CASTPGQGNSPLHF TGTGCCAGCACCCCCGGGCAGGGGAATTCACCCCTCCACTTT
once TRBJ1-2 - TRBV7-9 CASSLAQQGYYGYTF TGTGCCAGCAGCTTAGCCCAACAGGGATACTATGGCTACACCTTC
- TRBJ1-5 - TRBV6-5 CASSYGGGSNQPQHF TGTGCCAGCAGTTACGGCGGAGGTAGCAATCAGCCCCAGCATTTT
- TRBJ1-1 TRBD1 TRBV5-1 CASSLGTGYNTEAFF TGCGCCAGCAGCTTAGGGACAGGGTACAACACTGAAGCTTTCTTT
- TRBJ2-5 - TRBV2 CATGGQHQETQYF TGTGCCACAGGTGGGCAACACCAAGAGACCCAGTACTTC
- TRBJ1-1 - TRBV15 CATSTDRPMNTEAFF TGTGCCACCAGCACCGACAGGCCCATGAACACTGAAGCTTTCTTT
few TRBJ1-1 - TRBV7-2 CASSFFVNTEAFF TGTGCCAGCAGCTTCTTCGTGAACACTGAAGCTTTCTTT
- TRBJ1-6 TRBD1 TRBV5-4 CASSWGQENSPLHF TGTGCCAGCAGCTGGGGACAGGAGAATTCACCCCTCCACTTT
- TRBJ2-7 TRBD2 TRBV7-9 CASTPRVLGGYAYEQYF TGTGCCAGCACCCCCAGGGTACTGGGGGGGTATGCCTACGAGCAGTACTTC
- TRBJ2-2 - TRBV5-4 CASSRPDGHGTGELFF TGTGCCAGCAGTAGACCCGACGGACATGGCACCGGGGAGCTGTTTTTT
- TRBJ2-1 TRBD1 TRBV6-1 CASSEAGTGSYNEQFF TGTGCCAGCAGTGAAGCGGGGACAGGGTCCTACAATGAGCAGTTCTTC
- TRBJ1-2 - TRBV5-1 CASSSGLEGNGYTF TGCGCCAGCAGCTCGGGACTGGAGGGGAATGGCTACACCTTC
- TRBJ1-2 - TRBV13 CASSFAVNYGYTF TGTGCCAGCAGCTTTGCGGTTAACTATGGCTACACCTTC
- TRBJ2-3 - TRBV5-4 CASSLLNTQYF TGTGCCAGCAGCTTACTAAATACGCAGTATTTT
- TRBJ2-5 - TRBV5-1 CASSLHSRGETQYF TGCGCCAGCAGCTTGCACTCAAGGGGGGAGACCCAGTACTTC
- TRBJ2-1 TRBD2 TRBV6-4 CASSTGTSGNNEQFF TGTGCCAGCAGTACCGGGACTAGCGGAAACAATGAGCAGTTCTTC
- TRBJ1-2 TRBD1 TRBV29-1 CSVEADRDYGYTF TGCAGCGTTGAAGCCGACAGGGACTATGGCTACACCTTC
- TRBJ2-3 TRBD2 TRBV2 CASSEAGGLAVTSTDTQYF TGTGCCAGCAGTGAAGCGGGGGGACTAGCGGTTACTAGCACAGATACGCAGTATTTT
- TRBJ2-5 - TRBV7-6 CASSFGYRDQETQYF TGTGCCAGCAGCTTCGGCTACAGGGACCAAGAGACCCAGTACTTC
- TRBJ2-5 TRBD2 TRBV4-3 CASSQAQRDFQETQYF TGCGCCAGCAGCCAAGCCCAGCGGGACTTCCAAGAGACCCAGTACTTC
- TRBJ2-1 TRBD2 TRBV4-1 CASSLLGTSGGGYNEQFF TGCGCCAGCAGCCTTTTGGGGACTAGCGGGGGGGGCTACAATGAGCAGTTCTTC
- TRBJ1-2 TRBD1 TRBV27 CASGTGGQVGYTF TGTGCCAGCGGGACAGGGGGGCAGGTTGGCTACACCTTC
once TRBJ1-4 - TRBV29-1 CSVTGSRGAGEKLFF TGCAGCGTCACGGGGAGTCGGGGGGCGGGTGAAAAACTGTTTTTT
- TRBJ1-3 - TRBV5-5 CASSPAEAGNTIYF TGTGCCAGCAGCCCAGCGGAGGCTGGAAACACCATATATTTT
- TRBJ1-2 TRBD1 TRBV9 CASSAGGSNYGYTF TGTGCCAGCAGCGCAGGGGGATCGAACTATGGCTACACCTTC
- TRBJ2-5 - TRBV5-8 CASSQGKEETQYF TGTGCCAGCAGCCAGGGCAAAGAAGAGACCCAGTACTTC
- TRBJ2-1 - TRBV27 CASSQLQGNEQFF TGTGCCAGCAGTCAATTACAGGGCAATGAGCAGTTCTTC
- TRBJ1-3 - TRBV13 CASSLGGSGNTIYF TGTGCCAGCAGCCTGGGGGGCTCTGGAAACACCATATATTTT
- TRBJ2-5 - TRBV6-1 CASSESYPRGTQYF TGTGCCAGCAGTGAAAGTTACCCCAGAGGGACCCAGTACTTC
- TRBJ2-5 - TRBV6-6 CASSQGGETQYF TGTGCCAGCTCCCAAGGGGGAGAGACCCAGTACTTC
- TRBJ1-1 TRBD1 TRBV5-8 CASSLEGQSEAFF TGTGCCAGCAGCTTGGAGGGACAGTCTGAAGCTTTCTTT
- TRBJ1-5 - TRBV5-8 CASTMSGYSNQPQHF TGTGCCAGCACCATGTCGGGGTATAGCAATCAGCCCCAGCATTTT
- TRBJ1-2 - TRBV30 CAWKPLYYGCTF TGTGCCTGGAAGCCCCTATACTATGGCTGCACCTTC
once TRBJ1-2 - TRBV6-2/TRBV6-3 CASSYSSHEDGYTF TGTGCCAGCAGTTACTCGAGTCACGAGGATGGCTACACCTTC
- TRBJ2-5 TRBD2 TRBV18 CASSPPLAGGQETQYF TGTGCCAGCTCACCACCACTAGCGGGGGGTCAAGAGACCCAGTACTTC
- TRBJ1-1 - TRBV30 CAWSATAEAFF TGTGCCTGGAGTGCCACAGCTGAAGCTTTCTTT
- TRBJ1-2 TRBD1 TRBV10-3 CAISEFTRQGRNYGYTF TGTGCCATCAGTGAGTTCACCCGACAGGGCCGAAACTATGGCTACACCTTC
- TRBJ2-2 - TRBV5-6 CASSIDTGELFF TGTGCCAGCAGCATCGACACCGGGGAGCTGTTTTTT
once TRBJ1-2 - TRBV12-3/TRBV12-4 CASSLSQVHGYTF TGTGCCAGCAGTTTAAGTCAGGTGCATGGCTACACCTTC
- TRBJ1-1 TRBD1 TRBV5-4 CASRGTGGNTEAFF TGTGCCAGCAGAGGGACAGGGGGAAACACTGAAGCTTTCTTT
few TRBJ2-2 TRBD1 TRBV27 CASSFLWDRGTGELFF TGTGCCAGCAGTTTCCTATGGGACAGGGGCACCGGGGAGCTGTTTTTT